This T cell receptor beta chain was retrieved from a study of T cell changes during pregnancy in multiple sclerosis. Libraries were prepared by immunoSEQ multiplex PCR; TCRdb keeps only in-frame clonotypes and omits some of them. The profile covers about 8,500 clones, with 70% to 90% appearing a single time and 10% taken by the ten largest. In germline, CDR1 is MGHRA, CDR2 YSYEKL. This CDR3 is 13 amino acids long. Trimming took off 7 bases at V and 8 bases at J, with 14 bases between the two ends. V and J are TRBV4-1 and TRBJ1-4; D is possibly TRBD1 (6 bases). The TCR originated in a female donor in good health, enrolled as a control in a pregnancy study. The sequences come from CD8+ T cells from peripheral blood mononuclear cells, collected in the first trimester of pregnancy. The CDR3 loop is CASTRGGREKLFF. The CDR3 nucleotides are TGCGCCAGCACCAGGGGCGGCAGGGAAAAACTGTTTTTT.